This T cell receptor beta chain was sequenced during a study of blood T cell repertoires in COVID-19. Study-level information: The samples span acute and convalescent COVID-19 from the United States, Italy and Spain.

In the original workflow: Reference gene primers were amplified, and this amplification served to estimate nucleated cell counts. Libraries were prepared by immunoSEQ multiplex PCR; TCRdb keeps only in-frame clonotypes and omits some of them. That table furnishes V, J and clone size, whereas the DNA furnished D and trimming. In the table there are approximately 240,000 clones, 70% to 85% of which are singletons. This CDR3 has 17 amino acids. Trimming at V came to 0 bases and at J to 5 bases, leaving 9 bases not matched to a gene. Germline V gives CDR1 KGHSH, CDR2 LQKENI. This clonotype originated in a woman aged 40 to 50 who had recovered from COVID-19. The sample comprised peripheral blood. The chain is built from TRBV18 and TRBJ2-3; 9 nucleotides match TRBD2. CDR3 sequence: CASSPPTSGNGGDTQYF. The CDR3 nucleotides read TGTGCCAGCTCACCACCGACTAGCGGAAACGGGGGAGATACGCAGTATTTT.